Below are 24 T cell receptor beta chains sequenced from a single sample in a study of Tregs in tolerant kidney transplant recipients. Produced via immunoSEQ multiplex PCR; TCRdb's table is partial and in-frame only. The table gives 30,000 to 35,000 clones; the top ten clones make up 7.6% of it. The source was CD8+ T cells from blood, collected before the transplant. These receptors all come from a human donor who received a combined kidney and bone marrow transplant.

As for this clone: The CDR3 end is not reached by the read, which stops 3 residues before it; the germline J gene fills it in. V is TRBV18 and J is TRBJ2-7, with a weak D call TRBD2 (5 bases). Trimming removed 8 bases at V and 2 bases at J, with 13 bases between. Germline values: CDR1 KGHSH, CDR2 LQKENI. The CDR3 runs 13 residues. The DNA read from the CDR3 is TGTGCCAGCGGCGGCGGGCCGACCTACGAG. Its protein is CASGGGPTYE. The whole CDR3 is CASGGGPTYEQYF.

About this clone: Sequencing ends 3 residues short of the CDR3 end; the germline J gene provides the rest. The chain carries TRBV7-9 and TRBJ2-1, with no clear D. The V gene's germline CDR1 is SEHNR and CDR2 FQNEAQ (reference sequence). V lost 2 bases and J lost 6, with 5 bases in between. This CDR3 comprises 12 residues. The CDR3 reads CASSLSSNEQFF. The sequenced part of the CDR3 DNA is TGTGCCAGCAGCTTATCTTCCAATGAG.

About this clone itself: Read coverage stops 3 residues before the CDR3 terminus; the germline J gene supplies the remainder. The J gene is TRBJ2-5, the V gene TRBV9; a weak D match, TRBD2 (7 bases). The CDR3 has 15 amino acids. Germline V gene data show CDR1 as SGDLS and CDR2 as YYNGEE. The V and J ends lost 3 bases and 4 bases respectively, with 16 bases between them. CDR3 region: CASSDGGGATETQYF. Partial CDR3 DNA: TGTGCCAGCAGCGACGGAGGGGGGGCGACAGAGACC.

In the case of this clone: Read sequence stops 3 residues before the CDR3 end, and the germline J gene provides the missing end. This rearrangement joins TRBV7-8 to TRBJ2-7, with 10 bases matching TRBD1. CDR1 SGHVS and CDR2 FQNEAQ come from the germline V gene. The ends lost 5 bases at V and 6 bases at J; junction bases unmatched: 10. The CDR3 consists of 15 residues. This CDR3 reads CASSTWTGGNSEQYF. The CDR3 DNA, read in part, is TGTGCCAGCAGCACATGGACAGGGGGTAACAGCGAG.

On this clone itself: Read coverage stops 3 residues before the CDR3 terminus; the germline J gene supplies the remainder. The chain is built from TRBV7-6 and TRBJ1-1, with 9 bases lining up with TRBD1. This CDR3 contains 17 residues. CDR1 SGHVS and CDR2 FNYEAQ come from the germline V gene. V shed 5 bases, J shed 2 bases, and the junction held 12 bases outside the gene matches. The covered CDR3 bases are TGTGCCAGCAGCCCCACTCTGGGACAGGGACCCAACACTGAA. Its protein is CASSPTLGQGPNTE. The complete CDR3 protein is CASSPTLGQGPNTEAFF. The variable domain in full, with the rest retrieved from reference TRBV7-6 and TRBJ1-1, is GAGVSQSPRYKVTKRGQDVALRCDPISGHVSLYWYRQALGQGPEFLTYFNYEAQQDKSGLPNDRFSAERPEGSISTLTIQRTEQRDSAMYRCASSPTLGQGPNTEAFFGQGTRLTVV.

As for this clone: The read is 3 residues too short to cover the CDR3 end, so that end is filled in from the germline J gene. The chain employs TRBV19 and TRBJ1-1; 10 nucleotides agree with TRBD1. The germline V gene has CDR1 LNHDA and CDR2 SQIVND (reference sequence). The CDR3 is 20 amino acids. V dropped 7 bases and J dropped 0; count of bases not matched to a gene: 20. The covered CDR3 bases are TGTGCCAGTACCTCTCCTTGGGTGGGGACAGGGGATACTTTGAACACTGAA. It specifies CASTSPWVGTGDTLNTE. The whole CDR3 reads CASTSPWVGTGDTLNTEAFF. The variable domain in full, completed from reference TRBV19 and TRBJ1-1, reads DGGITQSPKYLFRKEGQNVTLSCEQNLNHDAMYWYRQDPGQGLRLIYYSQIVNDFQKGDIAEGYSVSREKKESFPLTVTSAQKNPTAFYLCASTSPWVGTGDTLNTEAFFGQGTRLTVV.

Comments on this clone: The read halts 3 residues ahead of the CDR3 end, with the missing end drawn from the germline J gene. The chain recombines TRBV13 with TRBJ2-2; the D is unclear. CDR3 length: 11 residues. CDR1 PRHDT and CDR2 FYEKMQ come from the germline V gene (reference sequence). V was cut by 7 bases and J by 3 bases, with 3 bases left in between. The sequenced part of the CDR3 DNA is TGTGCCAGCACTCACACCGGGGAG. Translated, it gives CASTHTGE. The whole CDR3 is CASTHTGELFF.

As concerns this clone: With the read ending 3 residues before the CDR3 end, the germline J gene is used to fill in that end. The J gene is TRBJ1-1, the V gene TRBV18; 7 bases fit TRBD1. This CDR3 spans 13 amino acids. Germline loops: CDR1 KGHSH, CDR2 LQKENI. CDR3: CASSPTGRLEAFF. The CDR3 bases that were read are TGTGCCAGCTCGCCGACAGGGCGACTAGAA. The variable domain in full, completed from reference TRBV18 and TRBJ1-1, reads NAGVMQNPRHLVRRRGQEARLRCSPMKGHSHVYWYRQLPEEGLKFMVYLQKENIIDESGMPKERFSAEFPKEGPSILRIQQVVRGDSAAYFCASSPTGRLEAFFGQGTRLTVV.

Concerning this clone: The read falls 3 residues short of the CDR3 end, and the missing part is taken from the germline J gene. The V call is TRBV7-2, the J call TRBJ2-2; D not certain. CDR1 and CDR2 (germline): SGHTA, FQGNSA. V lost 1 base and J 8 bases, leaving 8 bases between the germline ends. CDR3 size: 13 residues. The CDR3 DNA, read in part, is TGTGCCAGCAGCTTAGAGTCTGCGGGGGAG. Translation gives CASSLESAGE. The full CDR3 protein reads CASSLESAGELFF.

Comments on this clone: The read terminates 3 residues before the CDR3 end, so the remaining end is supplied by the germline J gene. The chain is built from TRBV30 and TRBJ1-1; possible D gene TRBD1, 5 bases. Germline V CDR1 and CDR2: GTSNPN, SVGIG (reference sequence). This CDR3 has 15 amino acids. V gave up 5 bases and J gave up 7 bases, with 23 bases separating them. The CDR3 sequence is CAWERGFGLRIEAFF. The CDR3 bases that were read are TGTGCCTGGGAAAGGGGTTTCGGGCTTAGAATTGAA.

With regard to this clone: The read is 3 residues too short to cover the CDR3 end, so that end is filled in from the germline J gene. The chain recombines TRBV16 with TRBJ1-1; a possible D gene is TRBD1 (5 bases). Deletions cut 2 bases from V and 4 bases from J, with 14 bases between. Germline CDR1 reads KGHSY; CDR2 reads FQNENV. The CDR3 runs to 15 residues. The sequenced CDR3 bases are TGTGCCAGCAGCCAAATATTCGGGGGTGGCACTGAA. As protein: CASSQIFGGGTE. The whole CDR3 is CASSQIFGGGTEAFF.

Comments on this clone: Sequencing ends 3 residues short of the CDR3 end; the germline J gene provides the rest. V usage is TRBV2 and J usage is TRBJ2-3; D call uncertain. V was pared by 1 base and J by 6 bases, with 11 bases between. This CDR3 spans 14 amino acids. Germline lookup yields CDR1 SNHLY and CDR2 FYNNEI. The covered CDR3 bases are TGTGCCAGCAGTGAAGAGGGCGTTCTTGATACG. It translates to CASSEEGVLDT. The whole CDR3 reads CASSEEGVLDTQYF.

About this clone: The read stops 3 residues short of the end of the CDR3; the missing end is completed from the germline J gene. The V and J genes are TRBV7-2 and TRBJ2-1; 12 nucleotides agree with TRBD2. The trim removed 0 bases at V and 8 bases at J, leaving 5 bases unmatched. This CDR3 spans 16 amino acids. Germline V gene data show CDR1 as SGHTA and CDR2 as FQGNSA. The CDR3 is CASSLASSGRGYEQFF. The sequenced CDR3 bases are TGTGCCAGCAGCTTAGCCTCTAGCGGGAGGGGCTATGAG.

With respect to this clone: The read comes to an end 3 residues before the CDR3 does, leaving the germline J gene to fill in the end. The J gene is TRBJ2-1, the V gene TRBV2, with D possibly TRBD2 on 5 matching bases. CDR1 and CDR2 (germline): SNHLY, FYNNEI. The CDR3 totals 13 residues. The V end was cut by 5 bases, the J end by 9 bases, with 14 bases between. The covered CDR3 bases are TGTGCCAGCAGTTGGCCTAAACGGGGTGAG. Residues: CASSWPKRGE. The whole CDR3 sequence is CASSWPKRGEQFF.

The CDR3 bases that were read are TGTGCCAGCAGCTTAGCGGCAGGGGGCAGCGGAGAGACC. It translates to CASSLAAGGSGET. The complete CDR3 sequence is CASSLAAGGSGETQYF. The chain carries TRBV7-6 and TRBJ2-5; 8 bases match TRBD1. The read halts 3 residues ahead of the CDR3 end, with the missing end drawn from the germline J gene. CDR3 length equals 16 residues. Germline CDR1 SGHVS, CDR2 FNYEAQ. Germline trimming cut 0 bases from V and 4 bases from J; bases unmatched to any gene: 7.

Notes on this clone: The missing CDR3 end, 3 residues past where the read stops, is filled in from the germline J gene. The chain joins TRBV7-7 to TRBJ2-7, with 9 bases identical to TRBD1. The CDR3 is 15 amino acids. The germline V gene encodes CDR1 SSHAT and CDR2 FNYEAQ (reference sequence). V dropped 5 bases and J dropped 3; count of bases not matched to a gene: 8. The CDR3 loop is CASSQGTGSGYEQYF. Incomplete CDR3 DNA: TGTGCCAGCAGCCAAGGGACAGGGTCTGGCTACGAG.

In the case of this clone: The missing CDR3 end, 3 residues past where the read stops, is filled in from the germline J gene. The chain is built from TRBV19 and TRBJ1-1; D may be TRBD1 (5 bases). V was trimmed by 0 bases and J by 4 bases, leaving 9 bases between them. This CDR3 region has 14 residues. Germline values: CDR1 LNHDA, CDR2 SQIVND (reference sequence). The CDR3 spells CASSIEGVGTEAFF. The DNA read from the CDR3 is TGTGCCAGTAGTATAGAAGGGGTGGGCACTGAA. The entire variable domain, with the rest obtained from reference TRBV19 and TRBJ1-1, is as follows: DGGITQSPKYLFRKEGQNVTLSCEQNLNHDAMYWYRQDPGQGLRLIYYSQIVNDFQKGDIAEGYSVSREKKESFPLTVTSAQKNPTAFYLCASSIEGVGTEAFFGQGTRLTVV.

Regarding this clone: The sequence runs out 3 residues before the end of the CDR3; the remainder is reconstructed from the germline J gene. The rearrangement links TRBV5-1 to TRBJ2-1; D remains unclear. This CDR3 has 13 residues. V was trimmed by 2 bases and J by 5 bases, leaving 8 bases between them. The germline V gene encodes CDR1 SGHRS and CDR2 YFSETQ. CDR3 DNA (partial): TGCGCCAGCAGCTTCGGTGACAACAATGAG. This translates into CASSFGDNNE. The entire CDR3 protein reads CASSFGDNNEQFF.

About this clone: The read ends 3 residues early relative to the CDR3; the germline J gene fills the gap. V and J are TRBV2 and TRBJ2-1, with no clear D. Germline V gives CDR1 SNHLY, CDR2 FYNNEI. V was shortened by 7 bases and J by 8 bases, with 12 bases between the two germline ends. This CDR3 region has 12 residues. CDR3 sequence reads: CASKLTVDEQFF. CDR3 bases read: TGTGCCAGCAAGTTGACTGTTGATGAG. Complete variable domain (other parts from reference TRBV2 and TRBJ2-1): EPEVTQTPSHQVTQMGQEVILRCVPISNHLYFYWYRQILGQKVEFLVSFYNNEISEKSEIFDDQFSVERPDGSNFTLKIRSTKLEDSAMYFCASKLTVDEQFFGPGTRLTVL.

Comments on this clone: The read ends 3 residues shy of where the CDR3 ends; the end is completed using the germline J gene. The rearrangement uses TRBV19 and TRBJ1-5, with D possibly matching TRBD1 (5 bases). Germline-derived CDR1 and CDR2 are LNHDA and SQIVND (reference sequence). The CDR3 is 12 amino acids. The DNA read from the CDR3 is TGTGCCAGTAGTATGGGGCCTCAACCC. It yields the protein CASSMGPQP. The entire CDR3 protein is CASSMGPQPQHF. Combining the CDR3 with reference TRBV19 and TRBJ1-5 gives the whole variable domain DGGITQSPKYLFRKEGQNVTLSCEQNLNHDAMYWYRQDPGQGLRLIYYSQIVNDFQKGDIAEGYSVSREKKESFPLTVTSAQKNPTAFYLCASSMGPQPQHFGDGTRLSIL.

Worth noting for this clone: From the germline J gene comes the end of the CDR3, since the read stops 3 residues before it. The chain is built from TRBV6-1 and TRBJ2-7, with D unclear. The CDR3 loop spans 13 amino acids. V was trimmed by 0 bases and J by 2 bases, leaving 5 bases between them. Germline V lookup: CDR1 MNHNS, CDR2 SASEGT. CDR3 in amino acids: CASSEALPYEQYF. The sequenced part of the CDR3 DNA is TGTGCCAGCAGTGAAGCCCTTCCCTACGAG.

The covered CDR3 bases are TGTGCCAGCGGAACCTACGGGACTAGCGGAGGACAAGAGACC. The encoded protein is CASGTYGTSGGQET. The entire CDR3 sequence reads CASGTYGTSGGQETQYF. The V gene is TRBV6-2 or TRBV6-3, the J gene TRBJ2-5, with TRBD2 identical over 11 bases. The missing CDR3 end, 3 residues past where the read stops, is filled in from the germline J gene. Trimming at V came to 8 bases and at J to 2 bases, leaving 13 bases not matched to a gene. Germline CDR1 MNHEY, CDR2 SVGEGT. This CDR3 is 17 amino acids long.

In regard to this clone: The CDR3 end is not reached by the read, which stops 3 residues before it; the germline J gene fills it in. The rearrangement uses TRBV19 and TRBJ2-3; D perhaps matches TRBD1 (5 bases). The V and J ends lost 5 bases and 6 bases respectively, with 9 bases between them. This CDR3 contains 12 residues. Per germline, CDR1 LNHDA and CDR2 SQIVND (reference sequence). The CDR3: CASSRAGDTQYF. Incomplete CDR3 DNA: TGTGCCAGTAGTCGGGCAGGGGATACG.

In the case of this clone: The read gets to within 3 residues of the CDR3 end, and the germline J gene fills in the rest. V is TRBV14 and J is TRBJ2-7, with a possible D match to TRBD1 (5 bases). With 3 bases removed from V and 6 bases from J, the gap between germline ends came to 12 bases. CDR3 length equals 13 residues. From germline, CDR1 is SGHDN and CDR2 FVKESK. The CDR3 sequence: CASSHTRASEQYF. CDR3 DNA (partial): TGTGCCAGCAGCCACACCAGGGCCTCCGAG.